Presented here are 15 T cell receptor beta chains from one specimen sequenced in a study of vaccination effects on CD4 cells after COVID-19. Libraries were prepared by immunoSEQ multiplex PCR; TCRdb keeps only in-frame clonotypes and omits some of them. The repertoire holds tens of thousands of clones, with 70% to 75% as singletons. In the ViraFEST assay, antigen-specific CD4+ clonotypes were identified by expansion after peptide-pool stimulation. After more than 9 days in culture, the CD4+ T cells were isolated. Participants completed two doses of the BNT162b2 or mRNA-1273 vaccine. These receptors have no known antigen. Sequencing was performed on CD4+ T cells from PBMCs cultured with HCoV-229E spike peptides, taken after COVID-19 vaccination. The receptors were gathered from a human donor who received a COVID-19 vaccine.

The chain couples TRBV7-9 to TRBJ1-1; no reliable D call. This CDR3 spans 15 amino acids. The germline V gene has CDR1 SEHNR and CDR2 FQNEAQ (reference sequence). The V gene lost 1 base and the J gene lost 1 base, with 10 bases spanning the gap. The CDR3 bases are TGTGCCAGCAGCTTAGATGTGGGGAGGAACACTGAAGCTTTCTTT. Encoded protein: CASSLDVGRNTEAFF.

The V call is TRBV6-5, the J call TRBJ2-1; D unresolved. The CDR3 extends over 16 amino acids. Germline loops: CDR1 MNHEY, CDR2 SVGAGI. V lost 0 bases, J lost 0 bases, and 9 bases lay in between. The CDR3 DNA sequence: TGTGCCAGCAGTTACTCCCAGCTAGTCTCCTACAATGAGCAGTTCTTC. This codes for CASSYSQLVSYNEQFF.

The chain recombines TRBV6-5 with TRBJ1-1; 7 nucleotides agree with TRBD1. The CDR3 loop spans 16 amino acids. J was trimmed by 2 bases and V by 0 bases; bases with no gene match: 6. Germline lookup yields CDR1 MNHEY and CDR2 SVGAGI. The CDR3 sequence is CASSYSRQGRNTEAFF. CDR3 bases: TGTGCCAGCAGTTACTCGAGACAGGGTCGTAACACTGAAGCTTTCTTT.

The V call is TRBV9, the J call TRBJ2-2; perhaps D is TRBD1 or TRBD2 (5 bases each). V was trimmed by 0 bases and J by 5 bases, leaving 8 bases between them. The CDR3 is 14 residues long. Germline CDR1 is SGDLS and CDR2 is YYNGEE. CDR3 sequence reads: CASSVVGETGELFF. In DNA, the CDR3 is TGTGCCAGCAGCGTAGTGGGGGAGACCGGGGAGCTGTTTTTT.

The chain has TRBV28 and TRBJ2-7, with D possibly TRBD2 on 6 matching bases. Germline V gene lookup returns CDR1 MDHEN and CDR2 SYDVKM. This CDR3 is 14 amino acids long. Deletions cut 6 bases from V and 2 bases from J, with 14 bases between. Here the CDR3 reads CASSRGLSTYEQYV. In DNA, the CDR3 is TGTGCCAGCAGCCGGGGACTGTCGACCTACGAGCAGTACGTC.

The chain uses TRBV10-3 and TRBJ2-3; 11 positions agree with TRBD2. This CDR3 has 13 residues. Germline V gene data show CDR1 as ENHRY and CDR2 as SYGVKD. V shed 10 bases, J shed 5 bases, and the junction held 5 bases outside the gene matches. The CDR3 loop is CATRSGGEDTQYF. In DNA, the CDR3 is TGTGCCACCCGTAGCGGGGGGGAAGATACGCAGTATTTT.

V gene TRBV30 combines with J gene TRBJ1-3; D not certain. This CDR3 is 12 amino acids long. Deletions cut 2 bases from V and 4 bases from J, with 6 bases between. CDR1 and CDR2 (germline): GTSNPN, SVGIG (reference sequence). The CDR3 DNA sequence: TGTGCCTGGAGTAAACAAGGAAACACCATATATTTT. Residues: CAWSKQGNTIYF.

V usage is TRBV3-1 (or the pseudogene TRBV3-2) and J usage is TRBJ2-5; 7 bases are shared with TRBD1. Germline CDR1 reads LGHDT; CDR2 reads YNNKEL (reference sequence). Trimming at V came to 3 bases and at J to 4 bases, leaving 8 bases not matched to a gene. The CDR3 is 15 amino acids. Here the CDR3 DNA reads TGTGCCAGCAGCCATCGCAGACAGGGAACAGAGACCCAGTACTTC. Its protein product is CASSHRRQGTETQYF.

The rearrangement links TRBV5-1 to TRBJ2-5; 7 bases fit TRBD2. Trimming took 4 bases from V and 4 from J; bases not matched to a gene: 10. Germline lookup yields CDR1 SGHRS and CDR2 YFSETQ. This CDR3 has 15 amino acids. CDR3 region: CASSTKTSSSETQYF. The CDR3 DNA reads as TGCGCCAGCAGCACCAAGACTAGCTCCTCAGAGACCCAGTACTTC.

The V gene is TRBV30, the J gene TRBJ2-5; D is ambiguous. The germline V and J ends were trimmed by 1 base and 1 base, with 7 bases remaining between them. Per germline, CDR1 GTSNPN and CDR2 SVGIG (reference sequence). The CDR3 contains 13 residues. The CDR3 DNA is TGTGCCTGGAGTGGGGCCAGCCAAGAGACCCAGTACTTC. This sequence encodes CAWSGASQETQYF.

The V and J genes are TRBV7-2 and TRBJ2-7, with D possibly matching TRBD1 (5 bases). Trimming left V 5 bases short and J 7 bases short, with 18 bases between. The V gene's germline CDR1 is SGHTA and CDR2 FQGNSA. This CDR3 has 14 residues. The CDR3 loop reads CASSPSGRVGEQYV. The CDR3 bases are TGTGCCAGCAGCCCCAGTGGCAGGGTAGGGGAGCAGTACGTC.

The DNA for the CDR3 is TGTGCCAGTAGTGTGGTTAACAGGGGGCGCCCAATTGGGGCCAACGTCCTGACTTTC. It specifies CASSVVNRGRPIGANVLTF. The chain is built from TRBV19 and TRBJ2-6, with 9 bases identical to TRBD1. The length of the CDR3 is 19 residues. The junction had 14 bases not matched to a gene; V was cut back by 5 bases and J by 3 bases. Germline assignment: CDR1 LNHDA and CDR2 SQIVND (reference sequence).

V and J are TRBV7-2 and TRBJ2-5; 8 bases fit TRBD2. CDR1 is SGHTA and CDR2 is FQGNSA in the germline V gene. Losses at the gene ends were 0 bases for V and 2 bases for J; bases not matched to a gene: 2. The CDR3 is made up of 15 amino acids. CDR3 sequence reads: CASSLASGMQETQYF. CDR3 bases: TGTGCCAGCAGCTTAGCTAGCGGGATGCAAGAGACCCAGTACTTC.

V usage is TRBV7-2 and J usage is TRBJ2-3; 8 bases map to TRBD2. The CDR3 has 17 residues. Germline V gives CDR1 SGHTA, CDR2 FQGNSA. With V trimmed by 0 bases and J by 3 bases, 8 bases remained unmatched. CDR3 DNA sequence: TGTGCCAGCAGCTTAGCGCGGGGCGGGGGGACGACAGATACGCAGTATTTT. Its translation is CASSLARGGGTTDTQYF.

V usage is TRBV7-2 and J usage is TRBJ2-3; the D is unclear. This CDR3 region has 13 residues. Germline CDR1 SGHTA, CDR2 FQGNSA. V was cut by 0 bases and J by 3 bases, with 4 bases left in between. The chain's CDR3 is CASSLALTDTQYF. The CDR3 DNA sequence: TGTGCCAGCAGCTTAGCATTAACAGATACGCAGTATTTT.